Below, 3 T cell receptor beta chains from the same sample are listed, as sequenced in a study of shared clonotypes between healthy human individuals. Clones were read by immunoSEQ multiplex PCR, and TCRdb kept only the in-frame ones, dropping some. The table shows roughly 1,100,000 clones, with about 80% occurring only once. Input material: memory CD4+ T cells sorted from blood. Subset in this sample: CD45RA-negative fraction. These receptors came from a young man in good health.

This rearrangement joins TRBV19 to TRBJ2-3; 8 nucleotides line up with TRBD1. The CDR3 spans 14 residues. Germline loops: CDR1 LNHDA, CDR2 SQIVND (reference sequence). With V trimmed by 4 bases and J by 2 bases, 2 bases remained unmatched. The CDR3 loop reads CASSTGQATDTQYF. Here the CDR3 DNA reads TGTGCCAGTAGTACGGGACAGGCCACAGATACGCAGTATTTT.

In this sample, this clone turned up a few times. The chain joins TRBV15 to TRBJ1-1; the match to TRBD1 covers 7 bases. CDR3 length: 16 amino acids. Germline V lookup: CDR1 LNHNV, CDR2 YYDKDF (reference sequence). The ends lost 0 bases at V and 4 bases at J; junction bases unmatched: 8. The CDR3 DNA reads as TGTGCCACCAGCAGAGATCCCAGGGGGGGAGGCACTGAAGCTTTCTTT. Translation gives CATSRDPRGGGTEAFF.

The chain links TRBV18 to TRBJ2-1; D possibly corresponds to TRBD1 (6 bases). The CDR3 has 17 residues. Trimming removed 5 bases at V and 2 bases at J, with 19 bases between. CDR1 is KGHSH and CDR2 is LQKENI in the germline V gene. As DNA, the CDR3 is TGTGCCAGCTCAGTTTCCGGGGCCCAGGGGACCTACAATGAGCAGTTCTTC. Translation: CASSVSGAQGTYNEQFF. Complete variable domain (other parts from reference TRBV18 and TRBJ2-1): NAGVMQNPRHLVRRRGQEARLRCSPMKGHSHVYWYRQLPEEGLKFMVYLQKENIIDESGMPKERFSAEFPKEGPSILRIQQVVRGDSAAYFCASSVSGAQGTYNEQFFGPGTRLTVL.